This T cell receptor (beta chain) was recovered during a study of T cells in Graves' hyperthyroidism and ophthalmopathy. General study results and limits: Peripheral blood also featured most of the thyroid clonotypes expanded above 0.001. A model built on 13 V-J features separated ophthalmopathy from stable hyperthyroidism.

It was RNA transcripts that yielded the amplified TCR beta CDR3 regions. When the TCR CDR3 underwent first-round RT-PCR, the HTBI primer set was used. TCRdb reanalysed the multiplex PCR reads using MiXCR and keeps one entry per CDR3 protein. Of approximately 610,000 distinct CDR3 sequences listed, about 14% are singletons. For ophthalmopathy patients, the Clinical Activity Score was at least 3 and the NOSPECS grade at least 4; duration was under 3 months. Any patient presenting with uncontrolled infection, other autoimmune disease, pregnancy or lactation was left out. This CDR3 has 18 residues. CDR1 SGHVS and CDR2 FQNEAQ come from the germline V gene. The V gene end was trimmed by 4 bases and the J gene end by 2 bases; junction bases not matched to a gene: 11. A word on this clonotype: Its matching antigen is unknown.

The V gene is TRBV7-8, the J gene TRBJ2-4; 10 bases agree with TRBD2. This receptor was taken from a woman between 35 and 50 years old with Graves' ophthalmopathy. Sequenced input: blood. The CDR3 coding sequence is TGTGCCAGCAGCTCGGGACTAGCGAGCCCCCCTCCCAAAAACATTCAGTACTTC. Encoded protein: CASSSGLASPPPKNIQYF.